These 22 T cell receptor beta chains came from one sample sequenced in a study of human T cells and chemical hapten exposure. One entry per CDR3 protein results from TCRdb running MiXCR on the RACE reads. This table holds more than 75,000 distinct CDR3 sequences, 8.6% found once. Time point denoted: healthy volunteer bleed at 6 weeks. The total RNA was obtained from whole blood that was not fractionated. The source material was whole blood. Receptors originate from a male donor in good health. Some clones in this sample may be carry-over from other donors' samples.

The chain combines TRBV12-3 or TRBV12-4 with TRBJ1-5; possibly TRBD1 for D (6 bases). Trimming removed 5 bases from V and 2 bases from J, with 10 bases in between. The CDR3 has 14 residues. The CDR3 sequence: CASSPGHCNQPQHF. CDR3 DNA sequence: TGTGCCAGCAGTCCGGGACACTGCAATCAGCCCCAGCATTTT.

V and J are TRBV12-3 or TRBV12-4 and TRBJ1-6; D is unclear. This CDR3 region has 11 residues. V shed 1 base and J shed 15 bases, with 7 bases lying between them. The CDR3 loop reads CASSLDHNLHF. The DNA of the CDR3 is TGTGCCAGCAGTTTAGACCATAACCTCCACTTT.

V gene TRBV4-2 combines with J gene TRBJ2-7; D unresolved. Germline V gene lookup returns CDR1 LGHNA and CDR2 YNFKEQ. Trimming shortened V by 4 bases and J by 5 bases, and 12 bases separated the two germline ends. The length of the CDR3 is 13 residues. CDR3 nucleotide sequence: TGTGCCAGCAGCCTGGGATTGGAAGACGAGCAGTACTTC. Residues: CASSLGLEDEQYF.

On this clonotype: A much more abundant neighbour one base away suggests this may be a read error. This sequence joins TRBV5-1 and TRBJ2-3, with D hard to call. Germline CDR1 reads SGHRS; CDR2 reads YFSETQ. The CDR3 contains 17 residues. CDR3 DNA: TGCGCCAGGAGCTTGGATCCCCTAGGTTCTAGCACAGATACGCAGTATTTT. It yields the protein CARSLDPLGSSTDTQYF. The entire variable domain, with the rest obtained from reference TRBV5-1 and TRBJ2-3, is as follows: KAGVTQTPRYLIKTRGQQVTLSCSPISGHRSVSWYQQTPGQGLQFLFEYFSETQRNKGNFPGRFSGRQFSNSRSEMNVSTLELGDSALYLCARSLDPLGSSTDTQYFGPGTRLTVL.

The chain has TRBV20-1 and TRBJ2-1; D ambiguous. Trimming took off 5 bases at V and 3 bases at J, with 5 bases between the two ends. The CDR3 totals 11 residues. CDR1 is DFQATT and CDR2 is SNEGSKA in the germline V gene (reference sequence). CDR3 protein: CSAFDYNEQFF. CDR3 nucleotide sequence: TGCAGTGCTTTCGACTACAATGAGCAGTTCTTC.

For this clonotype: Since the CDR3 does not end with the conserved phenylalanine or tryptophan, this likely comes from a read error. This chain uses TRBV10-3 with TRBJ1-2; 7 positions agree with TRBD1. Germline loops: CDR1 ENHRY, CDR2 SYGVKD. Trimming removed 6 bases from V and 6 bases from J; junction bases left unmatched: 13. The CDR3 is made up of 15 amino acids. CDR3 in amino acids: CAISQGGVDRNGYTS. The CDR3, as DNA: TGTGCCATCAGCCAGGGGGGAGTGGACCGGAATGGCTACACCTCC.

The table lists this clonotype with a few counts. The chain recombines TRBV9 with TRBJ2-1; the D gene is possibly TRBD2 (6 bases). The length of the CDR3 is 16 residues. CDR1 and CDR2 from the germline V gene are SGDLS and YYNGEE. V shed 0 bases and J shed 3 bases, with 13 bases lying between them. The CDR3 coding sequence is TGTGCCAGCAGCGTAGGGGCTAGCGTGAGCTACAATGAGCAGTTCTTC. Translation gives CASSVGASVSYNEQFF.

The V call is TRBV6-5, the J call TRBJ1-1; D unclear. This CDR3 comprises 11 residues. V was pared by 6 bases and J by 11 bases, with 13 bases between. Looked up from germline, CDR1 is MNHEY and CDR2 is SVGAGI. CDR3 loop: CASRDTLRAFF. For the CDR3, the DNA is TGTGCCAGCAGAGACACCTTGCGGGCTTTCTTT.

The V and J genes are TRBV29-1 and TRBJ2-1; TRBD2 is a possible D gene (6 bases). The CDR3 is made up of 13 amino acids. Germline V gives CDR1 SQVTM, CDR2 ANQGSEA. Trimming cost V 4 bases and J 8 bases, with 15 bases left between them. DNA for the CDR3: TGCAGCGTTGCCCCGCTGGCGGGATATGAGCAGTTCTTC. It specifies CSVAPLAGYEQFF.

This chain links TRBV6-6 with TRBJ2-7, with 9 bases lining up with TRBD1. From germline, CDR1 is MNHNY and CDR2 SVGAGI (reference sequence). This CDR3 comprises 11 residues. J lost 6 bases, V lost 10 bases, and 4 bases had no gene match. CDR3 region: CANRTGAEQYF. DNA of the CDR3: TGTGCCAACCGGACAGGGGCCGAGCAGTACTTC.

Only a few counts were recorded for this clonotype. The chain uses TRBV7-6 and TRBJ2-2, with D perhaps TRBD2 (6 bases). Germline loops: CDR1 SGHVS, CDR2 FNYEAQ. This CDR3 has 17 amino acids. V lost 2 bases and J 1 base, leaving 14 bases between the germline ends. In DNA, the CDR3 is TGTGCCAGCAGCTTAAGACCGGGAGAGGGGAACACCGGGGAGCTGTTTTTT. Residues: CASSLRPGEGNTGELFF.

The rearrangement uses TRBV10-3 and TRBJ2-7, with 9 bases aligning to TRBD1. The germline V gene encodes CDR1 ENHRY and CDR2 SYGVKD. V dropped 7 bases and J dropped 5; count of bases not matched to a gene: 9. The CDR3 extends over 14 amino acids. Written as DNA, the CDR3 is TGTGCCATCAATCGGGACAGGGAGGGGGACGAGCAGTACTTC. Translating it yields CAINRDREGDEQYF.

The chain links TRBV12-3 or TRBV12-4 to TRBJ1-6; D not certain. The CDR3 is 13 residues long. Between the trimmed V and J ends, which lost 2 bases and 10 bases, there was a span of 9 bases. The CDR3 nucleotides are TGTGCCAGCAGTTTACCTTCTGGGTCACCCCTCCACTTT. Its protein product is CASSLPSGSPLHF.

Ten or more counts support this clonotype. The V and J genes are TRBV24-1 and TRBJ2-1; 10 nucleotides match TRBD2. The CDR3 is 14 amino acids. Germline values: CDR1 KGHDR, CDR2 SFDVKD. The V gene end was trimmed by 5 bases and the J gene end by 9 bases; junction bases not matched to a gene: 6. The CDR3 nucleotides read TGTGCCACCAGTGTAGCGGGGGGCAGTGGTGAGCAGTTCTTC. Translated: CATSVAGGSGEQFF.

This clonotype has at least ten counts. This chain links TRBV29-1 with TRBJ2-3; D is uncertain. CDR1 is SQVTM, CDR2 ANQGSEA, per germline. The V end lost 4 bases, the J end lost 0 bases, and 8 bases lay between the germline ends. The CDR3 consists of 13 residues. The CDR3 spells CSVGAFSTDTQYF. The CDR3 coding sequence is TGCAGCGTTGGAGCGTTCAGCACAGATACGCAGTATTTT.

Ten or more counts support this clonotype. V is TRBV18 and J is TRBJ1-1; tentative D call: TRBD1 (6 bases). CDR3 length: 12 residues. Trimming shortened V by 6 bases and J by 3 bases, and 8 bases separated the two germline ends. Germline V gene sequence: CDR1 KGHSH, CDR2 LQKENI. The CDR3 bases are TGTGCCAGCTCCCGACAGGACACTGAAGCTTTCTTT. This codes for CASSRQDTEAFF.

In its sample, this clonotype was seen many times. The rearrangement joins TRBV29-1 to TRBJ2-3; the D gene could be TRBD1 or TRBD2 (5 bases each). This CDR3 region has 15 residues. The germline V and J ends were trimmed by 0 bases and 4 bases, with 14 bases remaining between them. In germline, CDR1 is SQVTM, CDR2 ANQGSEA. CDR3: CSVEETLGAADTQYF. The CDR3 DNA is TGCAGCGTTGAAGAGACACTAGGGGCGGCAGATACGCAGTATTTT.

In this sample, this clonotype turned up many times. CDR3 DNA sequence: TGCGCCAGCAGCCAGGGGACAGGGCTATACGAGCAGTACTTC. Its translation: CASSQGTGLYEQYF. The J gene is TRBJ2-7, the V gene TRBV4-3, with 9 bases aligning to TRBD1. Per germline, CDR1 LGHNA and CDR2 YSLEER. With V trimmed by 3 bases and J by 4 bases, 4 bases remained unmatched. The CDR3 length is 14 residues.

This sequence joins TRBV6-4 and TRBJ1-5, with D unclear. CDR3 length: 15 amino acids. Germline V CDR1 and CDR2: MRHNA, SNTAGT. The ends were cut back, 1 base at V and 3 bases at J, with 10 bases in the middle. CDR3 amino acids: CASSDFPGLNQPQHF. CDR3 in DNA: TGTGCCAGCAGTGACTTTCCAGGTCTCAATCAGCCCCAGCATTTT.

Concerning this clonotype itself: A much larger clonotype is one base distant, so this may be a read error. The chain combines TRBV6-4 with TRBJ2-2, with TRBD2 matching over 8 bases. Germline CDR1 reads MRHNA; CDR2 reads SNTAGT. The CDR3 loop spans 14 amino acids. CDR3 residues: CASSERGGTGELYF. In DNA form, the CDR3 reads TGTGCCAGCAGTGAACGGGGGGGCACCGGGGAGCTGTATTTT.

The chain carries TRBV6-1 and TRBJ2-1, with 11 bases aligning to TRBD2. CDR3 length equals 15 residues. Looked up from germline, CDR1 is MNHNS and CDR2 is SASEGT. Trimming at V came to 2 bases and at J to 8 bases, leaving 5 bases not matched to a gene. CDR3 loop: CASSETPLAGDEQFF. The DNA for the CDR3 is TGTGCCAGCAGTGAAACCCCACTAGCGGGAGATGAGCAGTTCTTC.

This clonotype was seen repeatedly, ten times or more. The V call is TRBV7-9, the J call TRBJ1-4; TRBD1 agrees at 8 bases. Trimming at V came to 5 bases and at J to 3 bases, leaving 5 bases not matched to a gene. This CDR3 region has 15 residues. Looked up from germline, CDR1 is SEHNR and CDR2 is FQNEAQ (reference sequence). The CDR3 protein is CASSTRQGPNEKLFF. The CDR3 region has the DNA TGTGCCAGCAGCACCAGACAGGGGCCTAATGAAAAACTGTTTTTT.